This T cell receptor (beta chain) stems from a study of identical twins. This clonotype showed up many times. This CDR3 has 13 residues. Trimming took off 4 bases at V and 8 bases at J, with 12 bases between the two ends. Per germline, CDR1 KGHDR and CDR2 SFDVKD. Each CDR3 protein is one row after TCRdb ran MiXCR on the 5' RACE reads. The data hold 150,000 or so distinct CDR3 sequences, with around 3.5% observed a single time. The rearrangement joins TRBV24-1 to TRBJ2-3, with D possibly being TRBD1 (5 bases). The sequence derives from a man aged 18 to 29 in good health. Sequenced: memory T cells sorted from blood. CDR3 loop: CATSDRAAGTQYF. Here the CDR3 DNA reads TGTGCCACCAGTGACAGGGCAGCCGGTACGCAGTATTTT.